A selection of T cell receptor beta chains follows, all from one sample in a study of blood T cell repertoires in COVID-19. Sequencing was performed with immunoSEQ multiplex PCR; in TCRdb, only in-frame clones are kept and a portion is missing. The sample yields about 140,000 clones, around 80% seen once. Source material: peripheral blood. Source of these receptors: a woman aged 50 to 65 with acute or convalescent COVID-19. CDR3s include the opening cysteine and the closing phenylalanine or tryptophan. The D gene is left open where the match is weak. Not every row has a clone size; where given, it reads once, few, many or a size class.

CDR3 DNA	CDR3 protein	clone size	D gene	V gene	J gene
TGTGCCAGCAACCATCGGGGTGAAGGTTCACCCCTCCACTTT	CASNHRGEGSPLHF	.	.	TRBV9	TRBJ1-6
TGTGCCAGCAGTTTGGGGGCAGGCCCCATAAACTATGGCTACACCTTC	CASSLGAGPINYGYTF	few	.	TRBV28	TRBJ1-2
TGTGCCAGTAGTCCCGAACTAGCGGGTGCGGGAGATACGCAGTATTTT	CASSPELAGAGDTQYF	.	TRBD2	TRBV19	TRBJ2-3
TGTGCCAGTAGTCCCTTACCTAGCGGGGCCCGAAATGAGCAGTTCTTC	CASSPLPSGARNEQFF	.	TRBD2	TRBV19	TRBJ2-1
TGTGCCAGCAGTTACCGTGGAGTCAGCTATGGCTACACCTTC	CASSYRGVSYGYTF	few	.	TRBV6-5	TRBJ1-2
TGTGCCAGCAGTCCCGCCGCCCGGACAGATTCCAACTATGGCTACACCTTC	CASSPAARTDSNYGYTF	.	.	TRBV6-6	TRBJ1-2
TGTGCCAGCAGCCTAGGGGGGACAGGGGCGAAAAACATTCAGTACTTC	CASSLGGTGAKNIQYF	.	TRBD1	TRBV7-9	TRBJ2-4
TGTGCCAGCAGCCTACAGGGGGGCTATGGCTACACCTTC	CASSLQGGYGYTF	.	TRBD1	TRBV7-3	TRBJ1-2
TGTGCCAGCAGCTTGGAGCAGGGGGTTACCGGAGGGCCCCTCCACTTT	CASSLEQGVTGGPLHF	.	TRBD1	TRBV5-5	TRBJ1-6
TGTGCCAGCAGCCCCCAGGGTGTCCGCGGCTACACCTTC	CASSPQGVRGYTF	.	.	TRBV6-5	TRBJ1-2
TGTGCCAGCAGCCAAGGACAGGGTCGGGAGCCCCAGCATTTT	CASSQGQGREPQHF	.	TRBD1	TRBV4-2	TRBJ1-5
TGTGCCAGCAGTTTATCGCGGAGGGCTTTCTTT	CASSLSRRAFF	.	.	TRBV12-3/TRBV12-4	TRBJ1-1
TGTGCCAGCAGTACCTCAAAACCCCGACAGGAAGGGTACCAGCCCCAGCATTTT	CASSTSKPRQEGYQPQHF	.	.	TRBV27	TRBJ1-5
TGTGCCAGCTCACCAACCCCGGGGAGTAATGAAAAACTGTTTTTT	CASSPTPGSNEKLFF	.	.	TRBV18	TRBJ1-4
TGCGCCAGCAGCTTGGCCGATCTAGCGGCTACAGATACGCAGTATTTT	CASSLADLAATDTQYF	.	TRBD2	TRBV5-1	TRBJ2-3
TGTGCCAGCAGTTACGGTGCCGTAAGCGGGGGGGCCACCAAAAACATTCAGTACTTC	CASSYGAVSGGATKNIQYF	.	TRBD2	TRBV6-2/TRBV6-3	TRBJ2-4
TGTGCCAGCAGTGAAGGTTGGTCGGAGAGGGCTTTCTTT	CASSEGWSERAFF	.	.	TRBV2	TRBJ1-1
TGTGCCAGCAGCCCCGGGACAGGGGGCGTCTATGGCTACACCTTC	CASSPGTGGVYGYTF	.	TRBD1	TRBV7-3	TRBJ1-2
TGTGCCAGCAGTACGGCGGACAGTCCTAACTATGGCTACACCTTC	CASSTADSPNYGYTF	.	.	TRBV6-5	TRBJ1-2
TGTGCCAGCAGTTCCTTCGACAGAAATCAGCCCCAGCATTTT	CASSSFDRNQPQHF	.	.	TRBV6-2/TRBV6-3	TRBJ1-5
TGCGCCAGCAGTCGCGGGCCCCTCGGGTCACCCCTCCACTTT	CASSRGPLGSPLHF	once	.	TRBV10-1	TRBJ1-6
TGTGCCAGTAGTATAATGGGACAGGGCTCTGGCTACACCTTC	CASSIMGQGSGYTF	.	TRBD1	TRBV19	TRBJ1-2
TGTGCCAGCTCACCGACCGGACAGGGAAGGTGGGATCAGCCCCAGCATTTT	CASSPTGQGRWDQPQHF	.	TRBD1	TRBV18	TRBJ1-5
TGTGCCAGCAGCACCCAACCCGGAGCTAATGAAAAACTGTTTTTT	CASSTQPGANEKLFF	.	.	TRBV7-3	TRBJ1-4
TGTGCCAGCAGCACCGGATCAGGGGCTTTCTTT	CASSTGSGAFF	.	.	TRBV7-9	TRBJ1-1
TGTGCCAGCAGCTTAGGAGGAAGTTACAATCAGCCCCAGCATTTT	CASSLGGSYNQPQHF	few	.	TRBV7-9	TRBJ1-5
TGTGCCAGCAGCTTCGCTGATCAGAAGCCCCAGCATTTT	CASSFADQKPQHF	once	.	TRBV7-2	TRBJ1-5
TGTGCCAGCAGCGAGAGACAGGGGAGAATGCACACCATATATTTT	CASSERQGRMHTIYF	few	TRBD1	TRBV6-5	TRBJ1-3
TGTGCCAGCAGAGACAGGTCGGCAGCTAACACTGAAGCTTTCTTT	CASRDRSAANTEAFF	.	.	TRBV6-5	TRBJ1-1
TGTGCCAGCTCAAGGGAGGCTAGCGGGGGGTCCGCTAGCACAGATACGCAGTATTTT	CASSREASGGSASTDTQYF	.	TRBD2	TRBV18	TRBJ2-3
TGTGCCAGTAGTATGGCGTTGACAGATATGAACACTGAAGCTTTCTTT	CASSMALTDMNTEAFF	once	.	TRBV19	TRBJ1-1
TGTGCCAGCAGCCTTGCCAGCGGGAACTACGAGCAGTACTTC	CASSLASGNYEQYF	.	TRBD2	TRBV7-6	TRBJ2-7
TGTGCCAGCAGCTTACAATCGGGGGAGAATGAAAAACTGTTTTTT	CASSLQSGENEKLFF	.	.	TRBV7-2	TRBJ1-4
TGTGCCAGTAGTAGCCAGGGGGCATATAGCAATCAGCCCCAGCATTTT	CASSSQGAYSNQPQHF	.	TRBD1	TRBV19	TRBJ1-5
TGTGCCACCAGCAGAGGAATAGGGGTGAACTATGGCTACACCTTC	CATSRGIGVNYGYTF	.	.	TRBV15	TRBJ1-2
TGTGCCAGCAGCCACATCATCTTTGGGGGACAGGGCTACGAGCAGTACTTC	CASSHIIFGGQGYEQYF	once	TRBD1	TRBV7-2	TRBJ2-7
TGTGCCACCAGTGATCTACAGGGGGCCCGGTATGGCTACACCTTC	CATSDLQGARYGYTF	.	TRBD1	TRBV24-1	TRBJ1-2
TGTGCCAGCAGCCATAGCGTTAGCACAGATACGCAGTATTTT	CASSHSVSTDTQYF	.	.	TRBV3-1/TRBV3-2	TRBJ2-3
TGTGCCAGCAGCAACCCCCCGGACATAGAGACCTACGAGCAGTACTTC	CASSNPPDIETYEQYF	.	.	TRBV21-1	TRBJ2-7
TGTGCCAGTAGTGAGACAGCCGCCTACGAGCAGTACTTC	CASSETAAYEQYF	.	.	TRBV19	TRBJ2-7
TGTGCCAGCAGCCAGGGGGCTTACGAGCAGTACTTC	CASSQGAYEQYF	.	TRBD1	TRBV12-3/TRBV12-4	TRBJ2-7
TGTGCCAGCAGCCCCCGACAGGGGGCGGGGGATGGCTACACCTTC	CASSPRQGAGDGYTF	.	TRBD1	TRBV11-1	TRBJ1-2
TGTGCCACCAGCAGATCTTCGACAGGGCTGGAGACCCAGTACTTC	CATSRSSTGLETQYF	.	TRBD1	TRBV15	TRBJ2-5
TGTGCCAGCAGCGTCCACAGGGAGTCCCCCCCCGAAGCTTTCTTT	CASSVHRESPPEAFF	many	.	TRBV7-9	TRBJ1-1
TGCAGCGTTGGTGACAGGGGTAATTCACCCCTCCACTTT	CSVGDRGNSPLHF	.	TRBD1	TRBV29-1	TRBJ1-6
TGTGCCAGCAGCCAAACGATCACAGGATCCTACGAGCAGTACTTC	CASSQTITGSYEQYF	.	.	TRBV7-2	TRBJ2-7
TGTGCCAGCAGTTTACGTGAGCGCAATCAGCCCCAGCATTTT	CASSLRERNQPQHF	.	.	TRBV28	TRBJ1-5
TGTGCCAGCTCACCACCAGTGGACGGACAGTATGGCTACACCTTC	CASSPPVDGQYGYTF	.	.	TRBV18	TRBJ1-2
TGTGCCAGCAGCTCTTCGGGACTAGCGGGGGTAAGGGAGCAGTACTTC	CASSSSGLAGVREQYF	few	TRBD2	TRBV7-9	TRBJ2-7
TGTGCCAGCAGCTTAGTGGGGCGGGGTCACACTGAAGCTTTCTTT	CASSLVGRGHTEAFF	.	.	TRBV7-2	TRBJ1-1
TGCGCCAGCAACGGGGACAGGGTTAGCAATGAGCAGTTCTTC	CASNGDRVSNEQFF	.	TRBD1	TRBV5-1	TRBJ2-1
TGTGCCAGTAGTAGAGGTAGCGGGGGGTTCGGGTATACCACAGATACGCAGTATTTT	CASSRGSGGFGYTTDTQYF	.	TRBD2	TRBV19	TRBJ2-3
TGTGCCAGTAGTAAGCAGGGAGGGGGACAAGAGACCCAGTACTTC	CASSKQGGGQETQYF	.	.	TRBV19	TRBJ2-5
TGTGCCACCAGTGATCCGGGGAGAGACTATGGCTACACCTTC	CATSDPGRDYGYTF	.	.	TRBV24-1	TRBJ1-2
TGTGCCAGCAGCTTAGTCGCCAGCGGCACTGAAGCTTTCTTT	CASSLVASGTEAFF	.	.	TRBV7-8	TRBJ1-1
TGTGCCAGCAGCAAAAGCAGTAGCGGGGGGGCCCAACGGCATGAGCAGTTCTTC	CASSKSSSGGAQRHEQFF	.	.	TRBV21-1	TRBJ2-1
TGTGCCTGGAGTGGAGGTTCGGGGACCCAGTACTTC	CAWSGGSGTQYF	.	.	TRBV30	TRBJ2-5
TGCGCCAGCAGCTTGGATCAGACTCACGAGCAGTACTTC	CASSLDQTHEQYF	few	.	TRBV5-1	TRBJ2-7
TGTGCCAGCAGCCCGGCGGGGGGAGATGAGCAGTTCTTC	CASSPAGGDEQFF	.	TRBD2	TRBV6-5	TRBJ2-1